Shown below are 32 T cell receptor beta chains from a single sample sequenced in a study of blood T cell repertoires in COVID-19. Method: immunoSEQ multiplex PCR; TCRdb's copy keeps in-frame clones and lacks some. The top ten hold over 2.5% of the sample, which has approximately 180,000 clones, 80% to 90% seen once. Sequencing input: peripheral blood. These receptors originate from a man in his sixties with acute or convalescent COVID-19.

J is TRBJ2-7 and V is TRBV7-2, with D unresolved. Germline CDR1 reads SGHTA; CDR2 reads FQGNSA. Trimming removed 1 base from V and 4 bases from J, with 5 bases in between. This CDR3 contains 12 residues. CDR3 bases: TGTGCCAGCAGCTTAGTCTCGTACGAGCAGTACTTC. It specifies CASSLVSYEQYF.

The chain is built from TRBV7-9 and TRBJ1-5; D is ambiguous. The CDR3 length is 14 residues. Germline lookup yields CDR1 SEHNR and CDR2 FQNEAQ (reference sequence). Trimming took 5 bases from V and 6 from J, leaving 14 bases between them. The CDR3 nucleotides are TGTGCCAGCAGCCTGCTCGGGGAAAGTCAGCCCCAGCATTTT. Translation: CASSLLGESQPQHF.

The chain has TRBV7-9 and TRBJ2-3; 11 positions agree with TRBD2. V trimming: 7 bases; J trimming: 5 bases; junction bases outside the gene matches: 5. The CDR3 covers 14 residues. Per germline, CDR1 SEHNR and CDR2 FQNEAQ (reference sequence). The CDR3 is CASTLAGAVDTQYF. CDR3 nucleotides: TGTGCCAGCACACTAGCGGGAGCGGTAGATACGCAGTATTTT.

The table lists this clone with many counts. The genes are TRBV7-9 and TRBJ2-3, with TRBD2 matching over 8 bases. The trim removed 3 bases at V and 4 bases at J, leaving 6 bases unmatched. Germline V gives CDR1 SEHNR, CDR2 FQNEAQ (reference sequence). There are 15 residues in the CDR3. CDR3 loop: CASSFQAGVADTQYF. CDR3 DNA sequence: TGTGCCAGCAGCTTTCAAGCGGGAGTCGCAGATACGCAGTATTTT.

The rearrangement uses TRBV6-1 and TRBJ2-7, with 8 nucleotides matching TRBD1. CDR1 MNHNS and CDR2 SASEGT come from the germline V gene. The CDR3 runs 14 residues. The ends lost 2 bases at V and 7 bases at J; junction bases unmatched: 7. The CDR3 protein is CASSERAGGGEQYF. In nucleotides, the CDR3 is TGTGCCAGCAGTGAACGGGCAGGGGGCGGGGAGCAGTACTTC.

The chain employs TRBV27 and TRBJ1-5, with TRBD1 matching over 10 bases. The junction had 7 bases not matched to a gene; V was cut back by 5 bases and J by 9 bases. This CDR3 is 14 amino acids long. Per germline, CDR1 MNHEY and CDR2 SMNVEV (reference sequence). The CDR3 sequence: CASSPGQGVRPQHF. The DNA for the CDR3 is TGTGCCAGCAGTCCCGGACAGGGGGTCCGGCCCCAGCATTTT.

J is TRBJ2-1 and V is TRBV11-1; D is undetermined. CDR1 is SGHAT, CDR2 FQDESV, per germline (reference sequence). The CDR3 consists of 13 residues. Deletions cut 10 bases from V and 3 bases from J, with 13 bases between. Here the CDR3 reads CATRETGYNEQFF. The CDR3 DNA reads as TGTGCCACCCGAGAGACTGGCTACAATGAGCAGTTCTTC.

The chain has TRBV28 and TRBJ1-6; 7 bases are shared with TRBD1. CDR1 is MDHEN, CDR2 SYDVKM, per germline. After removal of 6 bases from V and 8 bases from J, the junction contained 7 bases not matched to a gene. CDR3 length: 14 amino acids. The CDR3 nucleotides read TGTGCCAGCAGCCCTCGACAGGGAGATTCACCCCTCCACTTT. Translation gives CASSPRQGDSPLHF.

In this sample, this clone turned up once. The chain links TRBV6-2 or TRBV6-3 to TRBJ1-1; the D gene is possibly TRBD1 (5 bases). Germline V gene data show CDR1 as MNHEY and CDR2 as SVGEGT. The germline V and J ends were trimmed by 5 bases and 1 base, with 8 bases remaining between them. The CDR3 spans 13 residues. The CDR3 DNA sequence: TGTGCCAGCAGTCTCAGGGCGAACACTGAAGCTTTCTTT. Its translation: CASSLRANTEAFF.

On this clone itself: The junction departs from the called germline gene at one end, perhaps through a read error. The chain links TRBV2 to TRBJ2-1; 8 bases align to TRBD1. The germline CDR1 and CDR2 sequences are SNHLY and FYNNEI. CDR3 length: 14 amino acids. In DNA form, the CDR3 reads TGTGCCAGCAGCCGGACAGGGACTTACAATGGGCAGTTCTTC. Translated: CASSRTGTYNGQFF. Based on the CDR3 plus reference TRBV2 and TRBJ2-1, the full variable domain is EPEVTQTPSHQVTQMGQEVILRCVPISNHLYFYWYRQILGQKVEFLVSFYNNEISEKSEIFDDQFSVERPDGSNFTLKIRSTKLEDSAMYFCASSRTGTYNGQFFGPGTRLTVL.

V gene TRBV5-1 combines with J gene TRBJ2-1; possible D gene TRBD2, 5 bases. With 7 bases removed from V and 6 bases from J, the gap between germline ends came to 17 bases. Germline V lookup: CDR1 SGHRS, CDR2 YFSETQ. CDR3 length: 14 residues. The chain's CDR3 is CASCKIASSNEQFF. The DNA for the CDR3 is TGCGCCAGCTGTAAGATAGCGTCGTCCAATGAGCAGTTCTTC.

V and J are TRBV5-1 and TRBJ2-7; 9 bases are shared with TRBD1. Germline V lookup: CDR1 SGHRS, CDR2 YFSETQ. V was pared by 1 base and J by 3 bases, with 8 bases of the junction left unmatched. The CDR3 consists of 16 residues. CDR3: CASSLLPGQGNYEQYF. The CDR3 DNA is TGCGCCAGCAGCTTGTTACCAGGACAGGGGAACTACGAGCAGTACTTC.

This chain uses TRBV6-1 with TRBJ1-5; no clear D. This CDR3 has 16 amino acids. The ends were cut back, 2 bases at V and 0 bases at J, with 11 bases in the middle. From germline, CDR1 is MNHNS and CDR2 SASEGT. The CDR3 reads CASSEIRSSSNQPQHF. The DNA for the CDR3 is TGTGCCAGCAGTGAAATCCGGTCATCTAGCAATCAGCCCCAGCATTTT.

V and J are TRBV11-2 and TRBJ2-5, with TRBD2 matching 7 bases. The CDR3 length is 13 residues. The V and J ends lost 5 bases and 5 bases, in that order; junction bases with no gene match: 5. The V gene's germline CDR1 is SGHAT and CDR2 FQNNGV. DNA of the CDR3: TGTGCCAGCAGCCGTCCGGGGGGTGAGACCCAGTACTTC. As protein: CASSRPGGETQYF.

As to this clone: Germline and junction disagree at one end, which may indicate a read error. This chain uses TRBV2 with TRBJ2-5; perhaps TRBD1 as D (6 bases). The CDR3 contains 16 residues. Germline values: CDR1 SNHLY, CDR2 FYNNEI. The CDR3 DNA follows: TGTGCCAGCAGTGAAGTACGTATGGACAGCGGAACGGGCTTGAACTTC. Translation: CASSEVRMDSGTGLNF.

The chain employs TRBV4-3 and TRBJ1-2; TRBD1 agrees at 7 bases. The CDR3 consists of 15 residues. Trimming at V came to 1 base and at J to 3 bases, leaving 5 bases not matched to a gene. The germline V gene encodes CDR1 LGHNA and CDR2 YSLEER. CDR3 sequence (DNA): TGCGCCAGCAGCCAAGGAGACAGGGCTTACTATGGCTACACCTTC. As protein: CASSQGDRAYYGYTF.

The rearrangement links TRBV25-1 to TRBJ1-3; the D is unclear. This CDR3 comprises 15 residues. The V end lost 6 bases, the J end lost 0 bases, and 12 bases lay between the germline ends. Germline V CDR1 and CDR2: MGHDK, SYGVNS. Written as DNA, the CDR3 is TGTGCCAGCAGATTCGACACTCTCTCTGGAAACACCATATATTTT. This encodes CASRFDTLSGNTIYF.

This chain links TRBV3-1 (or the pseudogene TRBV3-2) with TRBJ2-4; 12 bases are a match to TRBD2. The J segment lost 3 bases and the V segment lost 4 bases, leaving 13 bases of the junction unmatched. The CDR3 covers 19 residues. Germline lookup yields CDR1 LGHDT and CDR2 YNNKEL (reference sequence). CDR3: CASSPRTSGTGSIKNIQYF. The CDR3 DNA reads TGTGCCAGCAGCCCTCGGACTAGCGGGACAGGTAGCATCAAAAACATTCAGTACTTC.

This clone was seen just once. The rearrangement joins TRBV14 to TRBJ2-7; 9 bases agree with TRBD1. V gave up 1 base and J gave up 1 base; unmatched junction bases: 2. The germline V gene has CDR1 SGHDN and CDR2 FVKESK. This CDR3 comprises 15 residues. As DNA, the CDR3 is TGTGCCAGCAGCCAAGGGGGGACAGGGTCCTACGAGCAGTACTTC. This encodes CASSQGGTGSYEQYF.

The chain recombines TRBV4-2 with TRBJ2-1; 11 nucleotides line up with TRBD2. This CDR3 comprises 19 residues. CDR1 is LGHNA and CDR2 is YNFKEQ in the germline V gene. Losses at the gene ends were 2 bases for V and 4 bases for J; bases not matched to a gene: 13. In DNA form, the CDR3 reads TGTGCCAGCAGCCAAAGGACTAGCGGGTCCTCAGGGGCATACAATGAGCAGTTCTTC. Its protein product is CASSQRTSGSSGAYNEQFF.

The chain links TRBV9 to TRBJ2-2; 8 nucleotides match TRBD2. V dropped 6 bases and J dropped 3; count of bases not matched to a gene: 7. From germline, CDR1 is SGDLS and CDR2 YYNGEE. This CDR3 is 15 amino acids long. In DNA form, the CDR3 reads TGTGCCAGCAAATTAACAGCGGGAGACACCGGGGAGCTGTTTTTT. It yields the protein CASKLTAGDTGELFF.

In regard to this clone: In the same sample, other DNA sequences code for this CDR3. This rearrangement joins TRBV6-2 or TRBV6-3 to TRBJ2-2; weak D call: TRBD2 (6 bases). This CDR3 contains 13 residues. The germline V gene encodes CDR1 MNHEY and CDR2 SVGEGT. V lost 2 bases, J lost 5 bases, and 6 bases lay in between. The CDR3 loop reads CASSYGGTGELFF. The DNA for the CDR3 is TGTGCCAGCAGTTACGGGGGGACCGGGGAGCTGTTTTTT.

The CDR3 reads CASSYSTRSYNSPLHF. CDR3 sequence (DNA): TGTGCCAGCAGTTACTCGACTCGCTCCTATAATTCACCCCTCCACTTT. The chain uses TRBV6-5 and TRBJ1-6, with D unclear. V dropped 0 bases and J dropped 0 bases, with 6 bases sitting between them. The CDR3 is 16 residues long. Germline CDR1 reads MNHEY; CDR2 reads SVGAGI.

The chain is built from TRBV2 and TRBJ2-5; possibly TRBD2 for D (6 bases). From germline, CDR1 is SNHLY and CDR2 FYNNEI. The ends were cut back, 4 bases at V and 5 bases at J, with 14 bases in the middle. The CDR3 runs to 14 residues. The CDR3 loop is CASSGGVARETQYF. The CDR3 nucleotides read TGTGCCAGCAGTGGGGGGGTAGCGAGGGAGACCCAGTACTTC.

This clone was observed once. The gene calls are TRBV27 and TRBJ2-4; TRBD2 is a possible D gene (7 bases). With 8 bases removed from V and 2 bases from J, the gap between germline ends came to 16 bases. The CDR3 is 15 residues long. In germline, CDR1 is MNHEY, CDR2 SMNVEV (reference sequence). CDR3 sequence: CASCLWGGPKNIQYF. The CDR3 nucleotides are TGTGCCAGCTGCCTCTGGGGGGGGCCCAAAAACATTCAGTACTTC.

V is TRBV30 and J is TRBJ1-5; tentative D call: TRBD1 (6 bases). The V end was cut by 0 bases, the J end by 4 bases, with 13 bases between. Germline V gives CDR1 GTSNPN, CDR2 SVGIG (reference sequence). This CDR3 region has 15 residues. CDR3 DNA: TGTGCCTGGAGTGTACAGGGCAGGGTGAATCAGCCCCAGCATTTT. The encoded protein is CAWSVQGRVNQPQHF.

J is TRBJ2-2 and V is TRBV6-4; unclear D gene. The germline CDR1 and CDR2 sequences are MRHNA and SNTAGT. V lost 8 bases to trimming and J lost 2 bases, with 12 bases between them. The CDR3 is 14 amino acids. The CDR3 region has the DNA TGTGCCAGCGCTCGGAGTGCTAACACCGGGGAGCTGTTTTTT. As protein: CASARSANTGELFF.

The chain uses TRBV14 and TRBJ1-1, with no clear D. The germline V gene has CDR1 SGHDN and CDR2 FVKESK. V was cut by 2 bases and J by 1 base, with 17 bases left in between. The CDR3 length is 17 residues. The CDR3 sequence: CASSQIWVARGNTEAFF. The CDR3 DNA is TGTGCCAGCAGCCAAATATGGGTGGCCCGAGGGAACACTGAAGCTTTCTTT.

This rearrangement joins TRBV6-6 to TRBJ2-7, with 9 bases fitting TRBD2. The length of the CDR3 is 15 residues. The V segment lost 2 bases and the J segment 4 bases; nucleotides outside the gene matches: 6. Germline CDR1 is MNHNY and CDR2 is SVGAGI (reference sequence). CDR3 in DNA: TGTGCCAGCAGTTACGGCGGGGGGGGGTCGTACGAGCAGTACTTC. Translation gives CASSYGGGGSYEQYF.

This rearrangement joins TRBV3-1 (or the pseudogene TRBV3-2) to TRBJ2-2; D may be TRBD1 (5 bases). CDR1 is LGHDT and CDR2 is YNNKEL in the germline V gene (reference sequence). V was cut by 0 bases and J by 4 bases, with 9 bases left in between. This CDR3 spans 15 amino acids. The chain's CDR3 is CASSQEGRGTGELFF. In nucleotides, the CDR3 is TGTGCCAGCAGCCAAGAGGGTAGGGGCACCGGGGAGCTGTTTTTT.

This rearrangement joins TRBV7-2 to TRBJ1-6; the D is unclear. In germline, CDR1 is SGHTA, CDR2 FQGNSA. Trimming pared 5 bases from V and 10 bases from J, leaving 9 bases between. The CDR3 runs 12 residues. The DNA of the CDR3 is TGTGCCAGCAGCCGGCGGGGATCACCCCTCCACTTT. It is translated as CASSRRGSPLHF.

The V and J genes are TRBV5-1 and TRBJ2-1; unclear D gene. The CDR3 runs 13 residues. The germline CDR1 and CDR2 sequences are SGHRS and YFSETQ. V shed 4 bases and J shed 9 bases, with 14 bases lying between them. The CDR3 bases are TGCGCCAGCAGCCACGACTCCCTGCGTGAGCAGTTCTTC. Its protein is CASSHDSLREQFF.